This T cell receptor (beta chain) is from a study of regulatory T cells in long-lasting Graves disease. Time point: newly diagnosed GD, antithyroid drugs for less than 3 months. The authors made the TCR library using RNA they extracted from PBMCs. Peripheral blood, at 8.5 to 9 milliliters, went into EDTA tubes. This clonotype has a handful of counts. Germline CDR1 and CDR2: SGHRS and YFSETQ. The CDR3 consists of 15 residues. V lost 3 bases and J lost 0; bases outside the gene matches: 3. iRepertoire HTBI primers and Arm-PCR of CDR3 regions built TCR beta libraries. TCRdb reanalysed the multiplex PCR reads using MiXCR and keeps one entry per CDR3 protein. The table shows about 530,000 distinct CDR3 sequences, with about 16% occurring only once. A further study also used this sample, focusing on T cells in Graves' hyperthyroidism and ophthalmopathy. That paper states: In blood, most of the thyroid clonotypes expanded above 0.001 were also present. Model-based prediction identified ophthalmopathy a median 6.5 months prior to its onset.

The material sequenced was peripheral blood mononuclear cells (PBMCs), taken at new diagnosis, from a patient treated with antithyroid drugs. This chain connects TRBV5-1 to TRBJ1-3; 7 nucleotides agree with TRBD1. The sequence was collected from a middle-aged woman with Graves disease. As DNA, the CDR3 is TGCGCCAGCAGCTACAGGGGACCCTCTGGAAACACCATATATTTT. Translating it yields CASSYRGPSGNTIYF.